This note documents a single TCR beta chain sequence. The sample belongs to a study of Ad26.COV2.S vaccination and SARS-CoV-2 variants. Looking at the study overall: Each vaccinee took Ad26.COV2.S intramuscularly, once or twice 56 days apart.

Profiled with immunoSEQ multiplex PCR; TCRdb holds only in-frame clones, not every one. Among some 500,000 clones listed, approximately 89% were seen once. Treatment here: around 19 received Ad26.COV2.S at low or high dose, single or two shots; several received placebo; per-sample allocation not given. Samples were taken on day 63 after the first vaccine or placebo injection. Material: peripheral blood, obtained in a trial of Ad26.COV2.S vaccine versus placebo. The TCR comes from a person between 18 and 59 years old who received the Ad26.COV2.S COVID-19 vaccine or a placebo.

In nucleotides, the CDR3 is TGCGCCAGCAGCCAAGATGAGGGGTCCGGGGGGCGTGGGAATGAGCAGTTCTTC. It codes for CASSQDEGSGGRGNEQFF. The chain is built from TRBV4-3 and TRBJ2-1, with D perhaps matching TRBD2 (7 bases). Trimming removed 0 bases at V and 7 bases at J, with 22 bases between. This CDR3 region has 18 residues. The germline CDR1 and CDR2 sequences are LGHNA and YSLEER.